This passage covers 2 T cell receptor beta chains from one sample sequenced in a study of spatial heterogeneity in lung cancer. Study results and limitations: How many expanded intratumoral alpha and beta TCRs were present tracked the tumor mutation count, which was a count of nonsynonymous mutations.

What these receptors recognize is not known. Sample time point: sample taken at primary tumor resection. TCRdb processed the 5' RACE reads anew with MiXCR; each CDR3 protein has one entry. Among roughly 7,700 distinct CDR3 sequences listed, about 3.3% were seen once. The sample here was lung tumor tissue, taken at surgery. All receptors come from a male donor with early-stage non-small cell lung cancer.

This clonotype was counted a few times. The V gene is TRBV18, the J gene TRBJ2-1; D gene unclear. Germline V gives CDR1 KGHSH, CDR2 LQKENI. The CDR3 runs to 12 residues. V was shortened by 3 bases and J by 12 bases, with 12 bases between the two germline ends. The CDR3 loop reads CASSPPDGRQFF. For the CDR3, the DNA is TGTGCCAGCTCACCCCCTGATGGGCGGCAGTTCTTC.

This clonotype appeared many times. The V and J genes are TRBV29-1 and TRBJ2-5; D may be TRBD1 or TRBD2 (5 bases each). The germline V gene has CDR1 SQVTM and CDR2 ANQGSEA. The V gene lost 6 bases and the J gene lost 3 bases, with 8 bases spanning the gap. The length of the CDR3 is 11 residues. The CDR3 nucleotides read TGCAGCGTGGGACGAGAAGAGACCCAGTACTTC. Its protein is CSVGREETQYF.